This passage covers 27 T cell receptor beta chains from one sample sequenced in a study of molecular identifiers for immune sequencing clone quantification. TCRdb recomputed calls from the PCR reads with MiXCR, one row per CDR3 protein. The table lists over 8,000 distinct CDR3 sequences, around 20% of them singletons. The specimen was naive CD8+ T cells from blood, with Jurkat cell RNA spiked in. Subset denoted: FACS-sorted CD8+CD4-CCR7+CD45RA+ naive T cells. All receptors come from a human donor in good health. Some libraries in this study had Jurkat cell RNA spiked in.

This clonotype is medium-sized by share. The chain has TRBV7-9 and TRBJ1-5; the match to TRBD1 covers 8 bases. Germline CDR1 SEHNR, CDR2 FQNEAQ (reference sequence). The CDR3 runs 13 residues. J was trimmed by 9 bases and V by 5 bases; bases with no gene match: 6. CDR3 amino acids: CASSTGQGLPQHF. DNA of the CDR3: TGTGCCAGCAGCACTGGACAGGGCTTGCCCCAGCATTTT.

This clonotype was detected a few times. The genes are TRBV19 and TRBJ1-5; tentative D call: TRBD1 (5 bases). Trimming stripped 5 bases from V and 4 bases from J, with 12 bases between. The CDR3 totals 14 residues. Germline assignment: CDR1 LNHDA and CDR2 SQIVND (reference sequence). The CDR3: CASSPGHLNQPQHF. In nucleotides, the CDR3 is TGTGCCAGTAGTCCCGGACACTTAAATCAGCCCCAGCATTTT.

This clonotype is deemed medium-sized. The chain recombines TRBV30 with TRBJ2-1, with 12 positions matching TRBD2. CDR1 and CDR2 from the germline V gene are GTSNPN and SVGIG (reference sequence). The CDR3 covers 15 residues. After removal of 0 bases from V and 6 bases from J, the junction contained 3 bases not matched to a gene. Here the CDR3 DNA reads TGTGCCTGGAGTGTTCTAGCGGGAGGGCCCAATGAGCAGTTCTTC. Translated: CAWSVLAGGPNEQFF.

The table lists this clonotype with a count of one. At one end, the junction sequence differs from germline, possibly due to a read error. The rearrangement joins TRBV5-1 to TRBJ2-3, with 9 bases identical to TRBD2. This CDR3 region has 16 residues. Germline V gene lookup returns CDR1 SGHRS and CDR2 YFSETQ. CDR3 protein: CAGSLRLADSTGTQYF. The CDR3 bases are TGCGCCGGCAGCTTAAGACTAGCGGATAGCACAGGTACGCAGTATTTT.

In this sample, this clonotype is medium-sized. This chain uses TRBV13 with TRBJ2-5, with TRBD1 matching 7 bases. V trimming: 1 base; J trimming: 3 bases; junction bases outside the gene matches: 8. CDR1 and CDR2 from the germline V gene are PRHDT and FYEKMQ (reference sequence). This CDR3 has 16 residues. The chain's CDR3 is CASSLDNNGQEETQYF. CDR3 bases: TGTGCCAGCAGCTTAGACAATAATGGACAGGAAGAGACCCAGTACTTC.

V and J are TRBV29-1 and TRBJ2-1, with 7 positions matching TRBD2. Germline V gene lookup returns CDR1 SQVTM and CDR2 ANQGSEA. The CDR3 is made up of 13 amino acids. The CDR3 DNA sequence: TGCAGTGTGGGGGGGGGGGAAGGCAATGAGCAGTTCTTC. Its translation: CSVGGGEGNEQFF.

Sample share makes this clonotype medium-sized. V is TRBV4-1 and J is TRBJ2-7; 9 nucleotides align to TRBD1. The CDR3 extends over 14 amino acids. Germline CDR1 is MGHRA and CDR2 is YSYEKL. The V and J ends lost 4 bases and 3 bases, in that order; junction bases with no gene match: 4. This chain's CDR3 is CASSRGTGNYEQYF. DNA of the CDR3: TGCGCCAGCAGCCGGGGGACAGGGAACTACGAGCAGTACTTC.

This clonotype was seen many times. The CDR3 protein is CASSYMASGSYEQYF. The CDR3 coding sequence is TGTGCCAGCAGTTACATGGCTAGCGGGAGCTACGAGCAGTACTTC. The chain has TRBV6-2 or TRBV6-3 and TRBJ2-7; 10 positions agree with TRBD2. J was trimmed by 3 bases and V by 2 bases; bases with no gene match: 4. The CDR3 contains 15 residues. Germline values: CDR1 MNHEY, CDR2 SVGEGT.

This clonotype was counted ten times or more. The genes are TRBV27 and TRBJ2-2; no clear D gene. V lost 5 bases to trimming and J lost 0 bases, with 10 bases between them. The CDR3 length is 15 residues. The germline gives CDR1 MNHEY, CDR2 SMNVEV (reference sequence). CDR3 residues: CASSPSSANTGELFF. The CDR3 DNA is TGTGCCAGCAGTCCTTCATCCGCGAACACCGGGGAGCTGTTTTTT.

This clonotype was seen only once. This may be a read error, as it is one base from a much larger clone. The chain joins TRBV7-2 to TRBJ2-7, with 10 bases fitting TRBD2. CDR1 SGHTA and CDR2 FQGNSA come from the germline V gene. V lost 0 bases, J lost 6 bases, and 5 bases stayed unmatched. The CDR3 extends over 15 amino acids. The CDR3 protein is CASSLAGLATCEQYF. Here the CDR3 DNA reads TGTGCCAGCAGCTTAGCGGGACTAGCGACCTGCGAGCAGTACTTC.

By sample fraction, this clonotype is medium-sized (0.01 to 0.1%). The rearrangement joins TRBV6-6 to TRBJ2-2; 7 nucleotides align to TRBD2. V dropped 6 bases and J dropped 4; count of bases not matched to a gene: 8. CDR3 size: 15 residues. Per the germline V gene, CDR1 is MNHNY and CDR2 is SVGAGI (reference sequence). The chain's CDR3 is CASSPGLVVTGELFF. CDR3 nucleotide sequence: TGTGCCAGCAGCCCAGGACTAGTGGTCACCGGGGAGCTGTTTTTT.

A note on this clonotype: A much larger clonotype is one base distant, so this may be a read error. V and J are TRBV28 and TRBJ2-7, with D unclear. The germline V gene encodes CDR1 MDHEN and CDR2 SYDVKM. CDR3 length: 15 residues. V was cut by 6 bases and J by 6 bases, with 21 bases left in between. CDR3 coding DNA: TGTGCCAGCAGCCTTCCGAAGGGAATACCCTGCGAGCAGTACTTC. Its translation is CASSLPKGIPCEQYF.

The chain employs TRBV9 and TRBJ2-5, with D tentatively TRBD2 (5 bases). Germline V CDR1 and CDR2: SGDLS, YYNGEE. The CDR3 covers 16 residues. V was pared by 4 bases and J by 3 bases, with 19 bases between. The CDR3 DNA sequence: TGTGCCAGCAGCCATTCCGTTGAGAAGGGAGAAGAGACCCAGTACTTC. It yields the protein CASSHSVEKGEETQYF.

The table lists this clonotype with many counts. CDR3 in DNA: TGTGCCAGCAGCCTATGGACAGGGTCTAGCACAGATACGCAGTATTTT. Its protein is CASSLWTGSSTDTQYF. The chain carries TRBV11-3 and TRBJ2-3, with 8 bases matching TRBD1. Trimming removed 5 bases from V and 0 bases from J; junction bases left unmatched: 7. The germline V gene encodes CDR1 SGHNT and CDR2 YENEEA. The CDR3 length is 16 residues.

The chain employs TRBV15 and TRBJ1-1, with D possibly being TRBD1 (6 bases). V lost 5 bases, J lost 4 bases, and 17 bases lay in between. CDR3 length equals 15 residues. Germline loops: CDR1 LNHNV, CDR2 YYDKDF (reference sequence). CDR3 residues: CATSARREGVTEAFF. CDR3 sequence (DNA): TGTGCCACCAGCGCAAGGCGGGAGGGGGTCACTGAAGCTTTCTTT.

A word on this clonotype: It may be a read error: a sequence one base away is much more abundant. This likely comes from a read error, as the CDR3 has no conserved phenylalanine or tryptophan at its end. The chain recombines TRBV20-1 with TRBJ1-4, with TRBD1 identical over 10 bases. Trimming took 0 bases from V and 4 from J; bases not matched to a gene: 8. This CDR3 has 17 residues. Germline CDR1 reads DFQATT; CDR2 reads SNEGSKA (reference sequence). The chain's CDR3 is CSARDLGQGHINEKLFS. CDR3 coding DNA: TGCAGTGCTAGAGACTTGGGACAGGGGCATATTAATGAAAAACTGTTTTCT.

This clonotype is deemed medium-sized. The rearrangement links TRBV4-2 to TRBJ2-7, with 7 bases that match TRBD2. CDR1 and CDR2 (germline): LGHNA, YNFKEQ. The CDR3 has 14 residues. The junction had 7 bases not matched to a gene; V was cut back by 4 bases and J by 4 bases. The DNA for the CDR3 is TGTGCCAGCAGCCCAAGGGAGGGCCCTTACGAGCAGTACTTC. Protein product: CASSPREGPYEQYF.

This clonotype was observed at least ten times. The rearrangement links TRBV10-3 to TRBJ2-2, with a possible D match to TRBD2 (5 bases). V was pared by 5 bases and J by 0 bases, with 22 bases between. The CDR3 is 19 amino acids. Germline loops: CDR1 ENHRY, CDR2 SYGVKD. Here the CDR3 reads CAISPAAPYSVANTGELFF. The CDR3 DNA reads as TGTGCCATCAGTCCCGCCGCCCCCTATAGCGTAGCGAACACCGGGGAGCTGTTTTTT.

In its sample, this clonotype was seen many times. V and J are TRBV14 and TRBJ2-1; D gene unclear. V was trimmed by 0 bases and J by 10 bases, leaving 7 bases between them. Looked up from germline, CDR1 is SGHDN and CDR2 is FVKESK. The CDR3 spans 12 residues. The CDR3 sequence: CASSQDHGEQFF. The CDR3 region has the DNA TGTGCCAGCAGCCAAGATCACGGGGAGCAGTTCTTC.

By share, this clonotype ranks as medium-sized. The J gene is TRBJ2-3, the V gene TRBV7-8; 7 bases fit TRBD1. The germline V gene encodes CDR1 SGHVS and CDR2 FQNEAQ. The CDR3 is 16 amino acids. With 5 bases clipped from V and 4 bases from J, the junction kept 12 bases outside the gene matches. CDR3 in amino acids: CASSDPTGEAADTQYF. CDR3 nucleotide sequence: TGTGCCAGCAGCGACCCCACAGGGGAAGCGGCAGATACGCAGTATTTT.

This clonotype was found many times. The V gene is TRBV24-1, the J gene TRBJ2-3; a possible D gene is TRBD2 (5 bases). This CDR3 is 16 amino acids long. The germline V gene has CDR1 KGHDR and CDR2 SFDVKD. Trimming left V 2 bases short and J 0 bases short, with 11 bases between. This chain's CDR3 is CATSDWGVASTDTQYF. DNA of the CDR3: TGTGCCACCAGTGATTGGGGAGTGGCTAGCACAGATACGCAGTATTTT.

This clonotype ranks as medium-sized. The chain links TRBV20-1 to TRBJ2-7; 8 bases align to TRBD2. J was trimmed by 2 bases and V by 5 bases; bases with no gene match: 5. The CDR3 has 13 amino acids. The germline V gene encodes CDR1 DFQATT and CDR2 SNEGSKA (reference sequence). The CDR3 sequence: CSAPLAGTYEQYF. CDR3 coding DNA: TGCAGTGCTCCGTTAGCGGGAACCTACGAGCAGTACTTC.

This clonotype ranks as medium-sized. The chain links TRBV7-9 to TRBJ2-1; 8 bases match TRBD2. The germline V gene encodes CDR1 SEHNR and CDR2 FQNEAQ (reference sequence). This CDR3 region has 15 residues. Trimming took 5 bases from V and 8 from J; bases not matched to a gene: 11. CDR3 sequence reads: CASSPLTGGGYEQFF. The CDR3 DNA is TGTGCCAGCAGCCCGCTTACGGGAGGGGGTTATGAGCAGTTCTTC. Variable domain in full (rest from reference TRBV7-9 and TRBJ2-1): DTGVSQNPRHKITKRGQNVTFRCDPISEHNRLYWYRQTLGQGPEFLTYFQNEAQLEKSRLLSDRFSAERPKGSFSTLEIQRTEQGDSAMYLCASSPLTGGGYEQFFGPGTRLTVL.

This clonotype was seen ten or more times. The J gene is TRBJ2-7, the V gene TRBV27; D not resolved. The CDR3 is made up of 13 amino acids. CDR1 and CDR2 from the germline V gene are MNHEY and SMNVEV (reference sequence). V was pared by 5 bases and J by 3 bases, with 11 bases between. The CDR3 nucleotides are TGTGCCAGCAGTCGATCCTCTTACTACGAGCAGTACTTC. This translates into CASSRSSYYEQYF.

This clonotype is medium-sized within its sample. The chain uses TRBV6-1 and TRBJ2-3; D is unclear. CDR3 length: 15 amino acids. Trimming removed 2 bases from V and 1 base from J, with 10 bases in between. Germline assignment: CDR1 MNHNS and CDR2 SASEGT. The DNA for the CDR3 is TGTGCCAGCAGTGAAATCGATGCGGGCACAGATACGCAGTATTTT. Translation gives CASSEIDAGTDTQYF.

Points on this clonotype: A much larger clone sits a single nucleotide away, making a read error possible. The chain uses TRBV7-9 and TRBJ2-5; 10 nucleotides line up with TRBD1. CDR3 length: 15 amino acids. In germline, CDR1 is SEHNR, CDR2 FQNEAQ (reference sequence). CDR3: CARSPQDRGQETQYF. CDR3 DNA sequence: TGTGCCCGCAGCCCACAGGACAGGGGGCAAGAGACCCAGTACTTC.

This clonotype rates as medium-sized (0.01 to 0.1%). The CDR3 loop reads CASSLGQGVVPNTEAFF. CDR3 nucleotides: TGTGCCAGCAGCCTGGGACAGGGGGTGGTTCCGAACACTGAAGCTTTCTTT. The V gene is TRBV7-9, the J gene TRBJ1-1; 11 positions match TRBD1. This CDR3 region has 17 residues. V lost 5 bases to trimming and J lost 1 base; unmatched junction nucleotides: 9. From germline, CDR1 is SEHNR and CDR2 FQNEAQ (reference sequence). Based on the CDR3 plus reference TRBV7-9 and TRBJ1-1, the full variable domain is DTGVSQNPRHKITKRGQNVTFRCDPISEHNRLYWYRQTLGQGPEFLTYFQNEAQLEKSRLLSDRFSAERPKGSFSTLEIQRTEQGDSAMYLCASSLGQGVVPNTEAFFGQGTRLTVV.